This TCR beta chain is from a study of shared clonotypes between healthy human individuals. Clones were sequenced by immunoSEQ multiplex PCR, and TCRdb holds only the in-frame ones, with some missing. The sample shows approximately 2.5 million clones, about 92% of them seen only once. Per the germline V gene, CDR1 is KGHSH and CDR2 is LQKENI. The CDR3 totals 16 residues. The V gene lost 6 bases and the J gene lost 4 bases, with 18 bases spanning the gap. The source material was naive CD4+ T cells sorted from blood. Subset meaning: CD45RA+ positively selected. This receptor was identified in a man aged 18 to 29 in good health. V gene TRBV18 combines with J gene TRBJ2-2; the D is unclear. The CDR3 here is CASSSIRAETTGELFF. The CDR3 DNA follows: TGTGCCAGCTCCTCTATCCGGGCCGAAACCACCGGGGAGCTGTTTTTT.